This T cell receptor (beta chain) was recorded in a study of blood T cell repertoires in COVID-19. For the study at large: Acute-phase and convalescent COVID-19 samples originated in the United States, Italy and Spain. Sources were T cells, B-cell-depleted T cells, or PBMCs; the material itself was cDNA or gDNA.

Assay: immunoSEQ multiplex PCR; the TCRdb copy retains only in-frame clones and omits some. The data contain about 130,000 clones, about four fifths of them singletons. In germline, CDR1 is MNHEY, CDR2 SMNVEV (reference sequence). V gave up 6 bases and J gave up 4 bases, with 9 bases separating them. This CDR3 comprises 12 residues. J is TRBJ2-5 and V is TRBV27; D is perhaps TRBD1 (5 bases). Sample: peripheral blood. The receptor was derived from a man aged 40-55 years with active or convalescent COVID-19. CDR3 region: CASRGRGETQYF. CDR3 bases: TGTGCCAGCAGGGGAAGGGGAGAGACCCAGTACTTC.